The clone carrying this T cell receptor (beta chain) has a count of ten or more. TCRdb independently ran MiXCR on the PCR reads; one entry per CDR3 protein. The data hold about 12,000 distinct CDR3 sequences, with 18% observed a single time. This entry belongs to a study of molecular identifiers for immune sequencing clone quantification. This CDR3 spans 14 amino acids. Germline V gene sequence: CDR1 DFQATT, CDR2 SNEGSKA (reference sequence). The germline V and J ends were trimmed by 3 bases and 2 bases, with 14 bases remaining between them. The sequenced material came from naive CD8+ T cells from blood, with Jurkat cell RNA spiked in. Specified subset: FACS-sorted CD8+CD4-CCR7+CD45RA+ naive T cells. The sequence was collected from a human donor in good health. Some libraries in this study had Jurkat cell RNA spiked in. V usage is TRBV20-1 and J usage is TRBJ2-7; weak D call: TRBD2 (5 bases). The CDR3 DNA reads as TGCAGTGCTAGCGGTTCGGACTCTGCCTACGAGCAGTACTTC. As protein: CSASGSDSAYEQYF.